This TCR beta chain derives from a study of T cell responses to AZD1222 COVID-19 vaccine. Comments on this clone: Antigen specificity is unknown.

Notes on the study in general: A mostly white British donor set with more females was recruited, and clonal diversity was possibly underestimated. The peak T cell response came first, and repertoires were sampled only after it. Spike-spanning, vaccine-associated CD4 TCRs were dominant at 160-218 and 743-854. Breadth and depth of Spike-specific TCRs rose after two AZD1222 doses.

Germline assignment: CDR1 MNHEY and CDR2 SVGEGT. This CDR3 region has 15 residues. V shed 4 bases, J shed 3 bases, and the junction held 9 bases outside the gene matches. Measured with immunoSEQ multiplex PCR; TCRdb has only the in-frame clones, and not every one. The table has about 180,000 clones, roughly 89% seen once. The sequenced sample was peripheral blood, obtained on day 0 of AZD1222 vaccination. This chain uses TRBV6-2 or TRBV6-3 with TRBJ2-7; 7 bases are a match to TRBD2. The sequence was collected from an adult in good health. CDR3 loop: CASSSPWTRRYEQYF. The DNA for the CDR3 is TGTGCCAGCAGTTCCCCCTGGACTAGACGCTACGAGCAGTACTTC.